The 9 T cell receptor beta chains below come from one sample, sequenced in a study of cytomegalovirus exposure and HLA in healthy donors. The PCR contained 60 Vbeta and 13 Jbeta primers. Measured with immunoSEQ multiplex PCR; TCRdb has only the in-frame clones, and not every one. Here the sample spans about 170,000 clones, 62% being singletons. Source material: PBMCs. Receptor source: a middle-aged man in good health and CMV-seronegative.

The rearrangement joins TRBV7-9 to TRBJ1-1; the match to TRBD1 covers 9 bases. J was trimmed by 6 bases and V by 8 bases; bases with no gene match: 7. CDR3 length: 13 amino acids. Germline loops: CDR1 SEHNR, CDR2 FQNEAQ (reference sequence). The CDR3 sequence is CASRDREKPEAFF. The CDR3 bases are TGTGCCAGCCGGGACAGGGAAAAACCTGAAGCTTTCTTT.

The chain joins TRBV6-1 to TRBJ2-7, with D unresolved. The ends were cut back, 7 bases at V and 2 bases at J, with 12 bases in the middle. The CDR3 extends over 13 amino acids. Per the germline V gene, CDR1 is MNHNS and CDR2 is SASEGT. CDR3: CASKTGSTYEQYF. CDR3 DNA: TGTGCCAGCAAAACCGGGTCCACCTACGAGCAGTACTTC.

The chain uses TRBV6-5 and TRBJ1-3; no clear D. The length of the CDR3 is 16 residues. Between the trimmed V and J ends, which lost 4 bases and 7 bases, there was a span of 20 bases. Looked up from germline, CDR1 is MNHEY and CDR2 is SVGAGI. CDR3 bases: TGTGCCAGCAGTTCCTTTACGACACCGGTGGGCAACACCATATATTTT. It specifies CASSSFTTPVGNTIYF.

This clone was found a few times. This sequence joins TRBV9 and TRBJ1-1; 10 nucleotides agree with TRBD1. This CDR3 is built from 17 residues. The ends lost 0 bases at V and 3 bases at J; junction bases unmatched: 8. The germline V gene encodes CDR1 SGDLS and CDR2 YYNGEE. The CDR3 loop reads CASSVAATGGRDTEAFF. The DNA of the CDR3 is TGTGCCAGCAGCGTAGCTGCGACAGGGGGCCGAGACACTGAAGCTTTCTTT.

This chain connects TRBV6-1 to TRBJ2-7; D remains ambiguous. CDR1 and CDR2 (germline): MNHNS, SASEGT. The CDR3 has 13 amino acids. With 7 bases removed from V and 6 bases from J, the gap between germline ends came to 16 bases. CDR3 sequence (DNA): TGTGCCAGCACTACGTCCTCCCCTGTCGAGCAGTACTTC. This encodes CASTTSSPVEQYF.

This clone appeared a few times. V and J are TRBV14 and TRBJ2-5; TRBD1 aligns across 7 bases. The J call is in doubt because the DNA end fits TRBJ2-7 better. Germline V gene sequence: CDR1 SGHDN, CDR2 FVKESK. This CDR3 region has 16 residues. CDR3 nucleotide sequence: TGTGCCAGCAGCCAAGATCCCAGACAGGGACCCTACGAGCAGTACTTC. This codes for CASSQDPRQGPYEQYF.

This clone showed up just a few times. The CDR3 loop is CASSYVQGAAYNEQFF. The DNA of the CDR3 is TGTGCCAGCAGTTACGTACAGGGGGCCGCCTACAATGAGCAGTTCTTC. V usage is TRBV6-6 and J usage is TRBJ2-1; 9 bases are shared with TRBD1. Per germline, CDR1 MNHNY and CDR2 SVGAGI (reference sequence). The ends lost 2 bases at V and 2 bases at J; junction bases unmatched: 4. The CDR3 extends over 16 amino acids.

The chain recombines TRBV5-6 with TRBJ2-5, with 9 bases that match TRBD1. The closer fit of TRBJ2-7 to the DNA end suggests the J call may be wrong. The germline V gene encodes CDR1 SGHDT and CDR2 YYEEEE. This CDR3 contains 14 residues. The DNA for the CDR3 is TGTGCCAGCAGTTCCGGGACAGGGCTATTCGAGCAGTACTTC. This encodes CASSSGTGLFEQYF.

This clone occurred a few times. The chain joins TRBV7-9 to TRBJ1-6; possible D gene TRBD1, 6 bases. V was trimmed by 5 bases and J by 4 bases, leaving 6 bases between them. In germline, CDR1 is SEHNR, CDR2 FQNEAQ (reference sequence). This CDR3 comprises 13 residues. DNA of the CDR3: TGTGCCAGCAGCCAGGGGTATAATTCACCCCTCCACTTT. Amino acids: CASSQGYNSPLHF.